Listed here are 29 T cell receptor beta chains from one sample, sequenced in a study of molecular identifiers for immune sequencing clone quantification. TCRdb reprocessed the PCR reads via MiXCR and lists one record per CDR3 protein. Of over 600,000 distinct CDR3 sequences listed, 20% are singletons. Sequenced: naive CD8+ T cells from blood, with Jurkat cell RNA spiked in. The subset here: FACS-sorted CD8+CD4-CCR7+CD45RA+ naive T cells. Source of these receptors: a human donor in good health. Some libraries in this study had Jurkat cell RNA spiked in.

The chain combines TRBV6-1 with TRBJ2-7, with no clear D. Germline CDR1 reads MNHNS; CDR2 reads SASEGT. V lost 1 base and J lost 3, with 7 bases in between. There are 13 residues in the CDR3. CDR3 protein: CASSEGSDYEQYF. The CDR3 nucleotides are TGTGCCAGCAGTGAAGGGTCGGACTACGAGCAGTACTTC.

This clonotype was seen repeatedly, ten times or more. The chain is built from TRBV12-3 or TRBV12-4 and TRBJ2-7; D is unclear. The CDR3 extends over 14 amino acids. The V gene lost 3 bases and the J gene lost 3 bases, with 12 bases spanning the gap. The CDR3 spells CASSFLESVYEQYF. In nucleotides, the CDR3 is TGTGCCAGCAGTTTCCTTGAGTCGGTCTACGAGCAGTACTTC.

In this sample, this clonotype turned up many times. The gene calls are TRBV20-1 and TRBJ1-1; a weak D match, TRBD1 (5 bases). There are 15 residues in the CDR3. V gave up 0 bases and J gave up 6 bases, with 17 bases separating them. Per germline, CDR1 DFQATT and CDR2 SNEGSKA (reference sequence). CDR3: CSARDSPGTEPEAFF. CDR3 DNA: TGCAGTGCTAGAGACTCCCCAGGGACGGAACCTGAAGCTTTCTTT.

This clonotype showed up just a few times. The J gene is TRBJ1-2, the V gene TRBV19, with D hard to call. V lost 1 base and J lost 4, with 13 bases in between. This CDR3 is 15 amino acids long. The germline V gene encodes CDR1 LNHDA and CDR2 SQIVND (reference sequence). The CDR3 reads CASSIGPGVGYGYTF. DNA of the CDR3: TGTGCCAGTAGTATAGGGCCCGGCGTTGGCTATGGCTACACCTTC.

In regard to this clonotype: One end of the junction is discordant with germline, which a read error may explain. This sequence joins TRBV7-6 and TRBJ1-3, with D uncertain. Looked up from germline, CDR1 is SGHVS and CDR2 is FNYEAQ. CDR3 length: 14 residues. CDR3 loop: CASGLVSSGNTIYF. The CDR3 DNA reads TGTGCCAGCGGCTTAGTGAGCTCTGGAAACACCATATATTTT.

Many counts were recorded for this clonotype. The rearrangement uses TRBV7-9 and TRBJ1-4; D call uncertain. This CDR3 region has 18 residues. With 3 bases removed from V and 1 base from J, the gap between germline ends came to 18 bases. The germline CDR1 and CDR2 sequences are SEHNR and FQNEAQ (reference sequence). This CDR3 is CASSLGKPALRTNEKLFF. In DNA form, the CDR3 reads TGTGCCAGCAGCTTGGGCAAACCCGCACTTCGAACTAATGAAAAACTGTTTTTT. The variable domain in full, with the rest retrieved from reference TRBV7-9 and TRBJ1-4, is DTGVSQNPRHKITKRGQNVTFRCDPISEHNRLYWYRQTLGQGPEFLTYFQNEAQLEKSRLLSDRFSAERPKGSFSTLEIQRTEQGDSAMYLCASSLGKPALRTNEKLFFGSGTQLSVL.

This clonotype appeared many times. The genes are TRBV7-9 and TRBJ1-3; D is uncertain. The CDR3 extends over 13 amino acids. Germline CDR1 SEHNR, CDR2 FQNEAQ (reference sequence). The V end lost 0 bases, the J end lost 6 bases, and 6 bases lay between the germline ends. CDR3 amino acids: CASSLAVENTIYF. The CDR3, as DNA: TGTGCCAGCAGCTTAGCCGTGGAAAACACCATATATTTT.

This clonotype was counted at least ten times. The genes are TRBV12-3 or TRBV12-4 and TRBJ2-3; 8 bases fit TRBD2. Trimming removed 6 bases from V and 7 bases from J; junction bases left unmatched: 9. The CDR3 is 14 residues long. The CDR3 protein is CASSREGQVYTQYF. CDR3 DNA: TGTGCCAGCAGCCGGGAGGGGCAGGTCTATACGCAGTATTTT.

This clonotype has ten or more counts. The rearrangement uses TRBV5-6 and TRBJ1-2; a possible D gene is TRBD1 (5 bases). Trimming cost V 4 bases and J 4 bases, with 14 bases left between them. This CDR3 is 14 amino acids long. Germline loops: CDR1 SGHDT, CDR2 YYEEEE. The CDR3 loop is CASSLPTGAYGYTF. The DNA of the CDR3 is TGTGCCAGCAGCCTCCCAACAGGTGCCTATGGCTACACCTTC.

The table lists this clonotype with many counts. This chain uses TRBV5-1 with TRBJ1-1; D not certain. This CDR3 is 15 amino acids long. Germline loops: CDR1 SGHRS, CDR2 YFSETQ. V gave up 0 bases and J gave up 0 bases, with 9 bases separating them. The CDR3 DNA follows: TGCGCCAGCAGCTTGGCGGAAGGGATGAACACTGAAGCTTTCTTT. Translation gives CASSLAEGMNTEAFF.

This clonotype was seen many times. The chain uses TRBV5-5 and TRBJ2-7; D gene uncertain. Germline values: CDR1 SGHKS, CDR2 YYEKEE (reference sequence). The V end was cut by 2 bases, the J end by 2 bases, with 11 bases between. This CDR3 is built from 14 residues. CDR3 protein: CASSFADGAYEQYF. The CDR3 DNA reads TGTGCCAGCAGCTTTGCGGACGGAGCCTACGAGCAGTACTTC.

In regard to this clonotype: Given a much more abundant clone one base away, this may be a read error. V gene TRBV19 combines with J gene TRBJ1-4; D uncertain. CDR3 length: 12 residues. V was trimmed by 10 bases and J by 6 bases, leaving 12 bases between them. Germline V CDR1 and CDR2: LNHDA, SQIVND (reference sequence). In DNA form, the CDR3 reads TGTGCCACCCGTGGTGGATATGAAAAACTGTTTTTT. Translating it yields CATRGGYEKLFF.

This clonotype was seen ten or more times. The chain uses TRBV9 and TRBJ2-7; D may be TRBD2 (5 bases). The germline CDR1 and CDR2 sequences are SGDLS and YYNGEE. This CDR3 spans 14 amino acids. V lost 0 bases to trimming and J lost 5 bases, with 12 bases between them. In DNA form, the CDR3 reads TGTGCCAGCAGCGTAGATGGGTCGCGGGACGAGCAGTACTTC. Protein product: CASSVDGSRDEQYF.

This clonotype was observed many times. The J gene is TRBJ1-1, the V gene TRBV7-2; TRBD1 is a possible D gene (6 bases). Germline lookup yields CDR1 SGHTA and CDR2 FQGNSA. Trimming pared 5 bases from V and 6 bases from J, leaving 19 bases between. This CDR3 is 15 amino acids long. CDR3 protein: CASSPSAGALPEAFF. CDR3 DNA: TGTGCCAGCAGCCCGAGCGCGGGGGCCCTGCCTGAAGCTTTCTTT.

For this clonotype: A read error is possible here, since a much larger clone lies one base away. This CDR3 fails to terminate in the conserved phenylalanine or tryptophan, so it likely reflects a read error. The V gene is TRBV28, the J gene TRBJ1-5; a weak D match, TRBD1 (6 bases). The CDR3 contains 14 residues. V lost 8 bases to trimming and J lost 4 bases, with 15 bases between them. CDR1 MDHEN and CDR2 SYDVKM come from the germline V gene. The CDR3 reads CASAPGHKNQPQHL. CDR3 in DNA: TGTGCCAGCGCCCCGGGACACAAAAATCAGCCCCAGCATCTT.

The sample holds many counts of this clonotype. The chain's CDR3 is CASSADNRASDEQYF. CDR3 nucleotide sequence: TGTGCCAGCTCAGCAGACAACAGGGCCAGCGACGAGCAGTACTTC. The chain carries TRBV18 and TRBJ2-7, with D possibly TRBD1 on 6 matching bases. Germline V gives CDR1 KGHSH, CDR2 LQKENI. Between the trimmed V and J ends, which lost 5 bases and 5 bases, there was a span of 19 bases. The CDR3 spans 15 residues.

About this clonotype: A read error may explain this, as a much larger clone is one base away. This sequence joins TRBV7-9 and TRBJ2-3; no clear D gene. Germline V gene sequence: CDR1 SEHNR, CDR2 FQNEAQ (reference sequence). The length of the CDR3 is 13 residues. The CDR3 loop reads CAGSARWSDTQYF. CDR3 in DNA: TGTGCCGGCAGCGCGCGTTGGTCGGATACGCAGTATTTT.

The rearrangement links TRBV19 to TRBJ1-2; D remains unclear. CDR1 and CDR2 from the germline V gene are LNHDA and SQIVND (reference sequence). The CDR3 has 12 residues. The V and J ends lost 3 bases and 7 bases respectively, with 9 bases between them. CDR3 residues: CASSMSISGYTF. As DNA, the CDR3 is TGTGCCAGTAGTATGTCAATTAGTGGCTACACCTTC.

The chain combines TRBV5-6 with TRBJ2-5; D gene unclear. V was clipped by 2 bases and J by 1 base, with 12 bases between them. CDR3 length: 15 amino acids. Germline-derived CDR1 and CDR2 are SGHDT and YYEEEE. The CDR3 DNA reads TGTGCCAGCAGCTTTCCCCGGGTAGGCCAAGAGACCCAGTACTTC. Translated, it gives CASSFPRVGQETQYF.

In this sample, this clonotype turned up once. A single base separates this from a much larger clone, so it may be a read error. This sequence joins TRBV2 and TRBJ1-5, with a possible D match to TRBD1 (5 bases). The CDR3 consists of 15 residues. The germline gives CDR1 SNHLY, CDR2 FYNNEI. The CDR3 nucleotides read TGTGCCAGCAGTGAAGGTGCAGGGCCGAATCAGTCCCAGCATTTT. Its protein is CASSEGAGPNQSQHF. The complete variable domain, with remaining parts taken from reference TRBV2 and TRBJ1-5, reads EPEVTQTPSHQVTQMGQEVILRCVPISNHLYFYWYRQILGQKVEFLVSFYNNEISEKSEIFDDQFSVERPDGSNFTLKIRSTKLEDSAMYFCASSEGAGPNQSQHFGDGTRLSIL.

A remark on this clonotype: Without the conserved terminal phenylalanine or tryptophan, this CDR3 likely stems from a read error. The genes are TRBV6-5 and TRBJ1-5, with TRBD1 matching over 11 bases. Trimming cost V 5 bases and J 3 bases; bases outside gene matches: 9. The CDR3 extends over 17 amino acids. The germline CDR1 and CDR2 sequences are MNHEY and SVGAGI. In DNA, the CDR3 is TGTGCCAGCAGTGCCCTCGGGACAGGGGGGGACAATCAGCCCCAGCATCTT. Translated, it gives CASSALGTGGDNQPQHL.

This clonotype was seen only a few times. The chain recombines TRBV18 with TRBJ2-5, with D unresolved. The V and J ends lost 2 bases and 1 base respectively, with 11 bases between them. Germline V gives CDR1 KGHSH, CDR2 LQKENI. The CDR3 has 15 amino acids. CDR3 residues: CASSPDLDGQETQYF. The CDR3, as DNA: TGTGCCAGCTCACCAGACCTGGACGGCCAAGAGACCCAGTACTTC. The entire variable domain, with the rest obtained from reference TRBV18 and TRBJ2-5, is as follows: NAGVMQNPRHLVRRRGQEARLRCSPMKGHSHVYWYRQLPEEGLKFMVYLQKENIIDESGMPKERFSAEFPKEGPSILRIQQVVRGDSAAYFCASSPDLDGQETQYFGPGTRLLVL.

This clonotype was seen at least ten times. The V and J genes are TRBV19 and TRBJ1-1; D gene uncertain. V lost 3 bases, J lost 3 bases, and 5 bases lay in between. The germline V gene has CDR1 LNHDA and CDR2 SQIVND (reference sequence). The CDR3 has 12 residues. CDR3 nucleotide sequence: TGTGCCAGTAGTATGGGTTACACTGAAGCTTTCTTT. The encoded protein is CASSMGYTEAFF.

There are many counts of this clonotype. As DNA, the CDR3 is TGTGCCAGCAGTGATATCAGGGGAATTTCTGGAAACACCATATATTTT. Its translation: CASSDIRGISGNTIYF. This chain uses TRBV6-1 with TRBJ1-3; D perhaps matches TRBD1 (6 bases). V shed 3 bases and J shed 1 base, with 13 bases lying between them. The CDR3 contains 16 residues. Germline CDR1 MNHNS, CDR2 SASEGT.

The chain combines TRBV9 with TRBJ1-1, with D possibly matching TRBD1 (6 bases). Germline values: CDR1 SGDLS, CDR2 YYNGEE. The CDR3 has 17 amino acids. The V gene lost 0 bases and the J gene lost 0 bases, with 15 bases spanning the gap. CDR3 loop: CASSVEGDGGLNTEAFF. The CDR3 DNA is TGTGCCAGCAGCGTAGAGGGGGATGGGGGACTGAACACTGAAGCTTTCTTT.

The chain employs TRBV12-3 or TRBV12-4 and TRBJ2-3, with 7 bases aligning to TRBD1. V was pared by 5 bases and J by 3 bases, with 14 bases of the junction left unmatched. The CDR3 is 17 residues long. The CDR3 bases are TGTGCCAGCAGTCCCTACAATATCCGGGACAGAACAGATACGCAGTATTTT. Its protein is CASSPYNIRDRTDTQYF.

This clonotype was observed at least ten times. This rearrangement joins TRBV20-1 to TRBJ2-7; 14 bases agree with TRBD2. Germline CDR1 DFQATT, CDR2 SNEGSKA (reference sequence). The length of the CDR3 is 17 residues. With V trimmed by 2 bases and J by 6 bases, 12 bases remained unmatched. The CDR3 is CSARPTGTSGSRLEQYF. In nucleotides, the CDR3 is TGCAGTGCTAGACCCACCGGGACTAGCGGGAGCCGCCTCGAGCAGTACTTC.

Details on this clonotype: A much more abundant neighbour one base away suggests this may be a read error. V and J are TRBV9 and TRBJ2-1; TRBD2 might be the D (6 bases). Per germline, CDR1 SGDLS and CDR2 YYNGEE. CDR3 size: 19 residues. In DNA form, the CDR3 reads TGTGCCAGCAGCGTAGATTGGAAGTTTAGCGGTGTCAAGTACAATGAGCAGTCCTTC. Its translation is CASSVDWKFSGVKYNEQSF.

The genes are TRBV6-6 and TRBJ1-1, with D tentatively TRBD1 (6 bases). Germline CDR1 and CDR2: MNHNY and SVGAGI (reference sequence). V lost 7 bases to trimming and J lost 8 bases, with 11 bases between them. This CDR3 contains 11 residues. CDR3 sequence reads: CASTLGQEAFF. The CDR3 DNA sequence: TGTGCCAGCACTTTGGGACAAGAAGCTTTCTTT.